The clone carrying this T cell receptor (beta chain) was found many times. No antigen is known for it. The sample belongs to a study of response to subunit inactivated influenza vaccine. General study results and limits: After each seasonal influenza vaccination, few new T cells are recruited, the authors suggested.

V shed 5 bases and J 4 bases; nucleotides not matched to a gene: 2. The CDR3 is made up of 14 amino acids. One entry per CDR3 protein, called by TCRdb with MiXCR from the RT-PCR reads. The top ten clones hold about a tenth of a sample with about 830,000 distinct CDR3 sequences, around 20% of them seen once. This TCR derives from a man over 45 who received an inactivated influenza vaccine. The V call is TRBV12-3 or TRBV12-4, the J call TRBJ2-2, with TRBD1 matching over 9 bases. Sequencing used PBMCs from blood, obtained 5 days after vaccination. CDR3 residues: CASSRQGGTGELFF. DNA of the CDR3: TGTGCCAGCAGTCGACAGGGGGGCACCGGGGAGCTGTTTTTT.